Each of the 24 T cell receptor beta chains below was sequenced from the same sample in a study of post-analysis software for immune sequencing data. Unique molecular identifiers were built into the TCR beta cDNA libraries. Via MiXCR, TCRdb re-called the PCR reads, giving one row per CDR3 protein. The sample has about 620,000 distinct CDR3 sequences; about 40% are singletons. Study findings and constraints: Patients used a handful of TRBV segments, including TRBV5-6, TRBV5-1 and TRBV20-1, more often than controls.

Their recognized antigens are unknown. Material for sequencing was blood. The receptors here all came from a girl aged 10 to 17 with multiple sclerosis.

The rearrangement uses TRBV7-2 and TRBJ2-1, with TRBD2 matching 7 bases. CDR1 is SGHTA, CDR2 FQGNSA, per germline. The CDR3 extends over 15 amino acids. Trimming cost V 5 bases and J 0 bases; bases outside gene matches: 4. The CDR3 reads CASSPSGASYNEQFF. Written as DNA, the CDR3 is TGTGCCAGCAGCCCGAGCGGGGCCTCCTACAATGAGCAGTTCTTC.

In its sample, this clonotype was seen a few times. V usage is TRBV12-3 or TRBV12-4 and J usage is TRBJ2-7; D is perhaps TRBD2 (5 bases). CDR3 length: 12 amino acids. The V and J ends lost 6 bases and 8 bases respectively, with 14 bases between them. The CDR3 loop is CASSPSEGQQYF. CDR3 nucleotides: TGTGCCAGCAGCCCCAGCGAGGGTCAGCAGTACTTC.

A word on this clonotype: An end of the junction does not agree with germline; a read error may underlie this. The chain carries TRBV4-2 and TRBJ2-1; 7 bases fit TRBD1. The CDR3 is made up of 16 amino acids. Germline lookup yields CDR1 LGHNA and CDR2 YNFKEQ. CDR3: CAGSQGGLGSYNEQFF. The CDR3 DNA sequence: TGTGCCGGCAGCCAAGGGGGCCTGGGCTCCTACAATGAGCAGTTCTTC.

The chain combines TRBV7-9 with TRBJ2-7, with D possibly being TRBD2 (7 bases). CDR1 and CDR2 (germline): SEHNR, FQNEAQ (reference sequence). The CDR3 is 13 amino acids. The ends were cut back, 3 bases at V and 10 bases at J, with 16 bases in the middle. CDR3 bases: TGTGCCAGCAGCTTCGGGGGGCCAGAGACTCAGTACTTC. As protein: CASSFGGPETQYF.

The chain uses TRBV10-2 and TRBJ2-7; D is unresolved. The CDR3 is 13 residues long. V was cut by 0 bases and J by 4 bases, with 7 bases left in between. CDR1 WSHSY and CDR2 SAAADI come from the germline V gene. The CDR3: CASSESARYEQYF. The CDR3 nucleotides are TGCGCCAGCAGTGAGTCGGCCCGATACGAGCAGTACTTC.

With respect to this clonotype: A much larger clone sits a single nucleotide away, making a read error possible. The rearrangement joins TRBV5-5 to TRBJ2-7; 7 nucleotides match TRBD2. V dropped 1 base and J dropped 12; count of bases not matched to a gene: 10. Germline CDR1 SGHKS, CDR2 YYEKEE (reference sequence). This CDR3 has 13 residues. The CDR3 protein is CASSLMGRETRYF. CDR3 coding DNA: TGTGCCAGCAGCTTGATGGGGAGGGAGACCCGGTACTTC.

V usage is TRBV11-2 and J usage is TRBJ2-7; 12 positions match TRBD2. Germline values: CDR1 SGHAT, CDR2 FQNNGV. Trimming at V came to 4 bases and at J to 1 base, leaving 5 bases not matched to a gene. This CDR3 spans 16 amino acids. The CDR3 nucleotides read TGTGCCAGCAGCTGGGGGACTAGCGGGTCGTCCTACGAGCAGTACTTC. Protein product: CASSWGTSGSSYEQYF.

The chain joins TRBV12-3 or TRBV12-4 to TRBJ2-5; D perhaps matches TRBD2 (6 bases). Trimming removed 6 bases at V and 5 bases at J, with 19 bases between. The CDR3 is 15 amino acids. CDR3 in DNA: TGTGCCAGCAGCCTAGAGGGGAGGAGGCAGGAGACCCAGTACTTC. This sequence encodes CASSLEGRRQETQYF.

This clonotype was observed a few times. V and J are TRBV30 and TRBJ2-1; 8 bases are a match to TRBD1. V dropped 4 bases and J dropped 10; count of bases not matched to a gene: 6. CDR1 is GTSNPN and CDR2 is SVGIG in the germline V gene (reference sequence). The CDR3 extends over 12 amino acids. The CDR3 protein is CAWKAGGQEQFF. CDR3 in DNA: TGTGCCTGGAAGGCAGGGGGCCAAGAGCAGTTCTTC.

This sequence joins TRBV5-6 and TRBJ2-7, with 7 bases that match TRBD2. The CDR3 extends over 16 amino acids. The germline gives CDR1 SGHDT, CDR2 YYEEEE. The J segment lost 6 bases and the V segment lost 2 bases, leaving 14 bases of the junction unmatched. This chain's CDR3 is CASSFLATKRDREQYF. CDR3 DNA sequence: TGTGCCAGCAGCTTTTTAGCGACTAAGCGGGACCGCGAGCAGTACTTC.

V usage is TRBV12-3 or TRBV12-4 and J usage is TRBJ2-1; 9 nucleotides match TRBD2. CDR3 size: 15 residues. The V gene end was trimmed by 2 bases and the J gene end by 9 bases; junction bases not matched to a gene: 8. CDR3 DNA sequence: TGTGCCAGCAGTTTACCGAGCGGGGGGAGGGGTGAGCAGTTCTTC. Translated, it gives CASSLPSGGRGEQFF.

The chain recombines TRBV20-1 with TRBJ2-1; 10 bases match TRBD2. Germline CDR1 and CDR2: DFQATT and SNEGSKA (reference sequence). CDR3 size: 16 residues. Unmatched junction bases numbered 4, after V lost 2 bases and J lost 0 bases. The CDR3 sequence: CSARFRTSGSYNEQFF. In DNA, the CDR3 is TGCAGTGCTAGATTCCGGACTAGCGGCTCCTACAATGAGCAGTTCTTC.

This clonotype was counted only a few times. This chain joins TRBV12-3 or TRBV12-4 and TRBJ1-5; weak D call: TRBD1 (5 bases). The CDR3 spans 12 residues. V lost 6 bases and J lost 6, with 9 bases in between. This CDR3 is CASSPQGQPQHF. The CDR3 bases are TGTGCCAGCAGCCCTCAGGGTCAGCCCCAGCATTTT.

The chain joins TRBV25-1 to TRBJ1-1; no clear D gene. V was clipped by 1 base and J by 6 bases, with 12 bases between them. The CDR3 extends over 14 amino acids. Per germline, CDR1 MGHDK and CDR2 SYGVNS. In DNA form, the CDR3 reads TGTGCCAGCAGTGAATCTTACAGCCGCGCTGAAGCTTTCTTT. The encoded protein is CASSESYSRAEAFF.

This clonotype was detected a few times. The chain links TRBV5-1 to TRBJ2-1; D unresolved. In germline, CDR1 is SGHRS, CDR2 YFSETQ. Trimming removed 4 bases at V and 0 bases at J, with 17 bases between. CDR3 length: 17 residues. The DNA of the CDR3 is TGCGCCAGCAGCCCCATCGTCGGGTCAAGCTCCTACAATGAGCAGTTCTTC. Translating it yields CASSPIVGSSSYNEQFF.

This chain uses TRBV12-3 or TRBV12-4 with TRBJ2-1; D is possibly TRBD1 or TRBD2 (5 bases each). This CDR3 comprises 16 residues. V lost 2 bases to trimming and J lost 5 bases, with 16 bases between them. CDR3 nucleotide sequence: TGTGCCAGCAGTTTACATCTGGCTGGGGGTAACAATGAGCAGTTCTTC. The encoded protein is CASSLHLAGGNNEQFF.

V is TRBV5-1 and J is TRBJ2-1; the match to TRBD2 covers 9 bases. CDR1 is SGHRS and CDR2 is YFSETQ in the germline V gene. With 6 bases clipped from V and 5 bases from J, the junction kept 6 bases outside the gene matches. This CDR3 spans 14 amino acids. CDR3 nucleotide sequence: TGCGCCAGCATGGGGACTAGCAGGGACAATGAGCAGTTCTTC. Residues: CASMGTSRDNEQFF.

CDR3 bases: TGTGCCAGCAGCCGGACTAGCGGGAGGCAAGAGACCCAGTACTTC. Amino acids: CASSRTSGRQETQYF. This chain joins TRBV3-1 and TRBJ2-5; 14 bases map to TRBD2. The CDR3 has 15 residues. J gave up 2 bases and V 4 bases, and 0 bases lay outside the gene matches. Germline loops: CDR1 LGHDT, CDR2 YNNKEL (reference sequence).

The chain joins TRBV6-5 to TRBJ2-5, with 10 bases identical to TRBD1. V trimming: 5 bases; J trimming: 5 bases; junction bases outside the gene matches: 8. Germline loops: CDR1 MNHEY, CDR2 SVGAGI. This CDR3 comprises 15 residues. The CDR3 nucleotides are TGTGCCAGCAGTCCCGGGACAGGGGCGTGGGAGACCCAGTACTTC. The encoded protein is CASSPGTGAWETQYF.

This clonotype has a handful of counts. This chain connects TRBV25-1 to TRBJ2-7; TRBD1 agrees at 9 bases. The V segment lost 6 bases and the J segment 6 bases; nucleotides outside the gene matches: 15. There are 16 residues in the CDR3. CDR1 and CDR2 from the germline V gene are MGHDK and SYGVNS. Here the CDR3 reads CASSPFVWDRDGEQYF. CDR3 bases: TGTGCCAGCAGCCCGTTCGTTTGGGACAGGGATGGCGAGCAGTACTTC.

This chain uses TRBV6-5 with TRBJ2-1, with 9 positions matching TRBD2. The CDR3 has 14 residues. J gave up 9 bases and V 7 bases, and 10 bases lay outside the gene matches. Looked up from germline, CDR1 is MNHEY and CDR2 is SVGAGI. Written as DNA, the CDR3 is TGTGCCAGCACCGACGCGGGAGGGCCCACTGAGCAGTTCTTC. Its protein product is CASTDAGGPTEQFF.

The CDR3 DNA is TGTGCCAGCAGCTTGGTACCAAGCGACTACGAGCAGTACTTC. Its translation: CASSLVPSDYEQYF. V gene TRBV5-4 combines with J gene TRBJ2-7; the D is unclear. The CDR3 totals 14 residues. With 0 bases removed from V and 3 bases from J, the gap between germline ends came to 10 bases. The germline V gene encodes CDR1 SGHNT and CDR2 YYREEE (reference sequence).

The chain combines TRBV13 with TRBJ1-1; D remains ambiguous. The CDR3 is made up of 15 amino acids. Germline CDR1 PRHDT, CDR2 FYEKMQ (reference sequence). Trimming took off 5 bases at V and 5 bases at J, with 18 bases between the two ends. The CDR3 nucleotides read TGTGCCAGCAGCCCCCGCGCAGGTTTGAGGACTGAAGCTTTCTTT. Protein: CASSPRAGLRTEAFF.

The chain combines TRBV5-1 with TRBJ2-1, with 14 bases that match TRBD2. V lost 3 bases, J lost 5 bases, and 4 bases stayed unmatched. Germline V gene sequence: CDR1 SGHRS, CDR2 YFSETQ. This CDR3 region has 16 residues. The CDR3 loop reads CASSWTSGGTNNEQFF. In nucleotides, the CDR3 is TGCGCCAGCAGCTGGACTAGCGGGGGGACCAACAATGAGCAGTTCTTC.